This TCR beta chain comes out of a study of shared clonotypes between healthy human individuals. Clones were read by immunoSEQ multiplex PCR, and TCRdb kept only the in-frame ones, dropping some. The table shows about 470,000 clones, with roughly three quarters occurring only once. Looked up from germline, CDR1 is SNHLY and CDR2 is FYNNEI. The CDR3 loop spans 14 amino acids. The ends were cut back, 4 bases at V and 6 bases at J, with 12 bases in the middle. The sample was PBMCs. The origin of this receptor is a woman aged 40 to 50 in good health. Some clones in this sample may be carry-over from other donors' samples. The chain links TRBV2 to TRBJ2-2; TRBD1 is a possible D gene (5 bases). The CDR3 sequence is CASSAGIHAGELFF. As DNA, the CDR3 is TGTGCCAGCAGTGCAGGGATTCATGCCGGGGAGCTGTTTTTT.